This entry lists 30 T cell receptor beta chains sequenced from one sample in a study of T cells in Graves' hyperthyroidism and ophthalmopathy. Amplified TCR beta CDR3 regions derived from RNA transcripts. Primed by the HTBI set, a first-round RT-PCR was run on the TCR CDR3. One entry per CDR3 protein, called by TCRdb with MiXCR from the multiplex PCR reads. Among a few hundred thousand distinct CDR3 sequences, approximately 14% were seen once, and the ten largest hold 7.3%. Sequenced material: blood. The receptors were gathered from a woman in her 30s with Graves' hyperthyroidism.

This clonotype was detected many times. The CDR3 reads CASSLGLAGGREQYF. The CDR3 coding sequence is TGTGCCAGCAGCTTAGGGCTAGCGGGAGGACGGGAGCAGTACTTC. The chain couples TRBV27 to TRBJ2-7; 11 bases match TRBD2. CDR3 length equals 15 residues. The J segment lost 7 bases and the V segment lost 6 bases, leaving 11 bases of the junction unmatched. Germline CDR1 and CDR2: MNHEY and SMNVEV (reference sequence).

This clonotype appeared many times. The chain couples TRBV6-2 or TRBV6-3 to TRBJ1-1, with D possibly being TRBD1 (5 bases). CDR1 and CDR2 from the germline V gene are MNHEY and SVGEGT. Trimming cost V 0 bases and J 4 bases, with 18 bases left between them. CDR3 length equals 17 residues. CDR3 sequence: CASSYSVVQGETTEAFF. CDR3 sequence (DNA): TGTGCCAGCAGTTACTCGGTTGTCCAGGGTGAAACCACTGAAGCTTTCTTT.

Many counts were recorded for this clonotype. The chain uses TRBV6-1 and TRBJ1-2; TRBD1 is a possible D gene (5 bases). CDR3 size: 15 residues. The germline V gene has CDR1 MNHNS and CDR2 SASEGT. Trimming removed 1 base at V and 7 bases at J, with 16 bases between. The CDR3 loop is CASSEGSGRGLGYTF. In nucleotides, the CDR3 is TGTGCCAGCAGTGAAGGGTCAGGGAGAGGACTTGGCTACACCTTC.

The chain carries TRBV2 and TRBJ1-5; D perhaps matches TRBD1 (5 bases). The CDR3 consists of 16 residues. The germline gives CDR1 SNHLY, CDR2 FYNNEI. V lost 5 bases and J lost 7, with 21 bases in between. The CDR3 DNA sequence: TGTGCCAGCAGTTCTAAAGCCGGGACTGTGGGACAGCCCCAGCATTTT. The encoded protein is CASSSKAGTVGQPQHF. Variable domain in full (rest from reference TRBV2 and TRBJ1-5): EPEVTQTPSHQVTQMGQEVILRCVPISNHLYFYWYRQILGQKVEFLVSFYNNEISEKSEIFDDQFSVERPDGSNFTLKIRSTKLEDSAMYFCASSSKAGTVGQPQHFGDGTRLSIL.

This clonotype was counted at least ten times. The chain combines TRBV7-2 with TRBJ2-7, with a weak D call TRBD2 (6 bases). The CDR3 consists of 16 residues. Per germline, CDR1 SGHTA and CDR2 FQGNSA. The germline V and J ends were trimmed by 1 base and 2 bases, with 15 bases remaining between them. The chain's CDR3 is CASSLEAGLATYEQYF. In DNA form, the CDR3 reads TGTGCCAGCAGCTTAGAGGCCGGCCTAGCGACCTACGAGCAGTACTTC.

This clonotype showed up just a few times. The CDR3 coding sequence is TGTGCCAGCAGTTATGAAGGAGGGGGAATCACTAATGAAAAACTGTTTTTT. It yields the protein CASSYEGGGITNEKLFF. The chain combines TRBV6-5 with TRBJ1-4, with D possibly matching TRBD1 (6 bases). V lost 3 bases to trimming and J lost 2 bases, with 16 bases between them. The germline V gene encodes CDR1 MNHEY and CDR2 SVGAGI. The CDR3 loop spans 17 amino acids.

The chain uses TRBV7-2 and TRBJ2-3; perhaps TRBD1 as D (5 bases). Germline lookup yields CDR1 SGHTA and CDR2 FQGNSA. With 3 bases removed from V and 5 bases from J, the gap between germline ends came to 12 bases. CDR3 size: 14 residues. DNA for the CDR3: TGTGCCAGCAGCTTCGCCAGGGTCAGAGATACGCAGTATTTT. Amino acid sequence: CASSFARVRDTQYF.

This clonotype came up many times. J is TRBJ2-7 and V is TRBV2, with a tentative D call TRBD1 (6 bases). This CDR3 is 14 amino acids long. Germline V gene data show CDR1 as SNHLY and CDR2 as FYNNEI. The germline V and J ends were trimmed by 8 bases and 0 bases, with 14 bases remaining between them. CDR3 in amino acids: CASGEDRSSYEQYF. For the CDR3, the DNA is TGTGCCAGCGGAGAAGACAGGAGCTCCTACGAGCAGTACTTC.

This chain links TRBV7-9 with TRBJ2-5; no clear D. V lost 3 bases and J 4 bases, leaving 24 bases between the germline ends. Per germline, CDR1 SEHNR and CDR2 FQNEAQ (reference sequence). CDR3 size: 18 residues. The CDR3 sequence is CASSFFGRHSASRETQYF. The CDR3, as DNA: TGTGCCAGCAGCTTTTTCGGTCGACATTCTGCTTCCCGAGAGACCCAGTACTTC.

This clonotype was detected ten times or more. V and J are TRBV7-2 and TRBJ2-7, with D possibly TRBD2 on 7 matching bases. The V end lost 0 bases, the J end lost 4 bases, and 13 bases lay between the germline ends. Germline values: CDR1 SGHTA, CDR2 FQGNSA. The CDR3 runs to 15 residues. The CDR3 sequence is CASSLAGGGGYEQYF. Written as DNA, the CDR3 is TGTGCCAGCAGCTTAGCGGGGGGGGGCGGATACGAGCAGTACTTC.

This clonotype has at least ten counts. The chain is built from TRBV12-3 or TRBV12-4 and TRBJ2-3, with D hard to call. V lost 1 base and J lost 6, with 11 bases in between. The CDR3 is 14 amino acids. In DNA form, the CDR3 reads TGTGCCAGCAGTTTAGGGACCCAAGGGGATACGCAGTATTTT. Translated, it gives CASSLGTQGDTQYF.

In its sample, this clonotype was seen many times. The CDR3 region is CAWSSGENIQYF. The DNA for the CDR3 is TGTGCCTGGAGTTCCGGGGAAAACATTCAGTACTTC. The genes are TRBV30 and TRBJ2-4, with a tentative D call TRBD2 (5 bases). V was clipped by 2 bases and J by 5 bases, with 7 bases between them. The CDR3 has 12 residues. The germline V gene has CDR1 GTSNPN and CDR2 SVGIG (reference sequence).

The sample holds many counts of this clonotype. V gene TRBV2 combines with J gene TRBJ2-1; 9 bases map to TRBD2. V lost 0 bases to trimming and J lost 11 bases; unmatched junction nucleotides: 8. This CDR3 has 15 amino acids. CDR1 and CDR2 (germline): SNHLY, FYNNEI. The CDR3 nucleotides are TGTGCCAGCAGTGAAGCTGAAGCGGGAGGAATAAAGCAGTTCTTC. Its protein product is CASSEAEAGGIKQFF. The full variable domain, completed using reference TRBV2 and TRBJ2-1, is EPEVTQTPSHQVTQMGQEVILRCVPISNHLYFYWYRQILGQKVEFLVSFYNNEISEKSEIFDDQFSVERPDGSNFTLKIRSTKLEDSAMYFCASSEAEAGGIKQFFGPGTRLTVL.

The genes are TRBV20-1 and TRBJ1-5; no definite D call. Between the trimmed V and J ends, which lost 1 base and 5 bases, there was a span of 9 bases. The germline V gene has CDR1 DFQATT and CDR2 SNEGSKA (reference sequence). The CDR3 is made up of 13 amino acids. The CDR3 reads CSARVIGYQPQHF. The CDR3 region has the DNA TGCAGTGCTAGAGTCATTGGTTATCAGCCCCAGCATTTT.

This clonotype was counted only a few times. J is TRBJ1-5 and V is TRBV27; the D is unclear. The CDR3 runs 13 residues. Deletions cut 2 bases from V and 7 bases from J, with 9 bases between. CDR1 and CDR2 (germline): MNHEY, SMNVEV (reference sequence). This CDR3 reads CASSLTGLQPQHF. The CDR3 DNA is TGTGCCAGCAGTTTAACCGGGTTGCAGCCCCAGCATTTT.

This clonotype was recorded many times. The chain has TRBV3-1 and TRBJ1-1; unclear D gene. The CDR3 is 13 residues long. CDR1 and CDR2 from the germline V gene are LGHDT and YNNKEL (reference sequence). Trimming cost V 4 bases and J 7 bases, with 13 bases left between them. DNA of the CDR3: TGTGCCAGCAGCCCCCCCCACACAAGTGAAGCTTTCTTT. Translated: CASSPPHTSEAFF. Together with reference TRBV3-1 and TRBJ1-1, the CDR3 gives the full variable domain: DTAVSQTPKYLVTQMGNDKSIKCEQNLGHDTMYWYKQDSKKFLKIMFSYNNKELIINETVPNRFSPKSPDKAHLNLHINSLELGDSAVYFCASSPPHTSEAFFGQGTRLTVV.

This clonotype was picked up many times. The chain couples TRBV3-1 to TRBJ2-3, with D possibly being TRBD1 (6 bases). Germline CDR1 LGHDT, CDR2 YNNKEL (reference sequence). V shed 0 bases and J shed 2 bases, with 9 bases lying between them. The length of the CDR3 is 15 residues. The CDR3 here is CASSQEQGYTDTQYF. DNA for the CDR3: TGTGCCAGCAGCCAAGAACAGGGATACACAGATACGCAGTATTTT.

This clonotype was counted ten times or more. The CDR3 sequence is CASSLAGASYATNEKLFF. The CDR3 nucleotides read TGCGCCAGCAGCTTGGCGGGGGCAAGTTATGCAACTAATGAAAAACTGTTTTTT. J is TRBJ1-4 and V is TRBV5-1, with TRBD1 as a possible D gene (6 bases). CDR3 length: 18 amino acids. Trimming took off 0 bases at V and 0 bases at J, with 15 bases between the two ends. Germline V lookup: CDR1 SGHRS, CDR2 YFSETQ.

In its sample, this clonotype was seen many times. The chain is built from TRBV27 and TRBJ2-7; D gene ambiguous. The V and J ends lost 0 bases and 5 bases respectively, with 11 bases between them. This CDR3 contains 14 residues. CDR1 is MNHEY, CDR2 SMNVEV, per germline (reference sequence). This chain's CDR3 is CASSLSGPYDEQYF. For the CDR3, the DNA is TGTGCCAGCAGTTTATCAGGGCCATACGACGAGCAGTACTTC.

This clonotype was counted between two and nine times. This CDR3 reads CASSLAGTTISAQKLFF. In DNA, the CDR3 is TGTGCCAGCAGCTTAGCCGGGACAACAATTTCGGCGCAAAAACTGTTTTTT. The rearrangement joins TRBV7-9 to TRBJ1-4; D is perhaps TRBD1 (6 bases). The CDR3 extends over 17 amino acids. Germline V gene lookup returns CDR1 SEHNR and CDR2 FQNEAQ (reference sequence). V gave up 0 bases and J gave up 9 bases, with 20 bases separating them.

The rearrangement joins TRBV7-9 to TRBJ2-7; 7 bases map to TRBD1. V lost 5 bases and J lost 3; bases outside the gene matches: 19. The CDR3 consists of 18 residues. Germline V gene data show CDR1 as SEHNR and CDR2 as FQNEAQ (reference sequence). The CDR3 sequence is CASSQEVVRSQGSYEQYF. The CDR3 DNA is TGTGCCAGCAGCCAAGAAGTTGTGAGGTCACAGGGGAGCTACGAGCAGTACTTC. The complete variable domain, with remaining parts taken from reference TRBV7-9 and TRBJ2-7, reads DTGVSQNPRHKITKRGQNVTFRCDPISEHNRLYWYRQTLGQGPEFLTYFQNEAQLEKSRLLSDRFSAERPKGSFSTLEIQRTEQGDSAMYLCASSQEVVRSQGSYEQYFGPGTRLTVT.

The CDR3 DNA sequence: TGTGCCAGCAGCTCCCGGGCGCAACAGGGGGAGCTGTTTTTT. Protein sequence: CASSSRAQQGELFF. V and J are TRBV5-5 and TRBJ2-2; D ambiguous. Germline values: CDR1 SGHKS, CDR2 YYEKEE (reference sequence). Between the trimmed V and J ends, which lost 3 bases and 8 bases, there was a span of 14 bases. The CDR3 runs 14 residues.

This clonotype was seen more than once but under ten times. The J gene is TRBJ2-7, the V gene TRBV20-1; TRBD2 might be the D (5 bases). The CDR3 extends over 13 amino acids. Germline V gene lookup returns CDR1 DFQATT and CDR2 SNEGSKA (reference sequence). The V end lost 6 bases, the J end lost 5 bases, and 17 bases lay between the germline ends. The CDR3 nucleotides read TGCAGTGCCTCCCAAGCGAGGGTAGACGAGCAGTACTTC. Translating it yields CSASQARVDEQYF.

The chain links TRBV13 to TRBJ2-7, with unresolved D. Deletions cut 1 base from V and 9 bases from J, with 13 bases between. Germline V lookup: CDR1 PRHDT, CDR2 FYEKMQ (reference sequence). The CDR3 loop spans 13 amino acids. The CDR3 protein is CASSLVGFRGQYF. CDR3 sequence (DNA): TGTGCCAGCAGCTTAGTTGGATTTCGCGGGCAGTACTTC.

This chain connects TRBV6-2 or TRBV6-3 to TRBJ2-7; D not resolved. Germline values: CDR1 MNHEY, CDR2 SVGEGT. The CDR3 extends over 14 amino acids. V was shortened by 0 bases and J by 2 bases, with 8 bases between the two germline ends. The chain's CDR3 is CASSYSGATYEQYF. CDR3 nucleotides: TGTGCCAGCAGTTACTCAGGAGCCACCTACGAGCAGTACTTC.

This clonotype was counted only a few times. This chain uses TRBV12-5 with TRBJ2-1; D is perhaps TRBD1 (6 bases). Trimming left V 4 bases short and J 8 bases short, with 15 bases between. The CDR3 runs 14 residues. Germline V gene lookup returns CDR1 LGHNT and CDR2 FRNRAP. In DNA form, the CDR3 reads TGTGCTAGTGGTTCACCACAGGGAACCGATGAGCAGTTCTTC. This gives the protein CASGSPQGTDEQFF. Drawing the rest from reference TRBV12-5 and TRBJ2-1, the complete variable domain is DARVTQTPRHKVTEMGQEVTMRCQPILGHNTVFWYRQTMMQGLELLAYFRNRAPLDDSGMPKDRFSAEMPDATLATLKIQPSEPRDSAVYFCASGSPQGTDEQFFGPGTRLTVL.

This clonotype has at least ten counts. This rearrangement joins TRBV11-2 to TRBJ2-3, with D uncertain. Trimming stripped 0 bases from V and 1 base from J, with 8 bases between. CDR1 SGHAT and CDR2 FQNNGV come from the germline V gene. The CDR3 loop spans 15 amino acids. This chain's CDR3 is CASSLDRSRTDTQYF. DNA of the CDR3: TGTGCCAGCAGCTTAGATAGGTCCCGCACAGATACGCAGTATTTT.

This clonotype has a count of ten or more. V gene TRBV28 combines with J gene TRBJ1-2; D not certain. Germline V CDR1 and CDR2: MDHEN, SYDVKM. V was trimmed by 7 bases and J by 4 bases, leaving 7 bases between them. CDR3 size: 11 residues. The CDR3: CASIGGYGYTF. CDR3 sequence (DNA): TGTGCCAGCATCGGAGGCTATGGCTACACCTTC.

This clonotype was detected only a few times. The chain couples TRBV6-2 or TRBV6-3 to TRBJ2-4; 13 positions agree with TRBD2. With V trimmed by 4 bases and J by 8 bases, 8 bases remained unmatched. The V gene's germline CDR1 is MNHEY and CDR2 SVGEGT. There are 16 residues in the CDR3. The CDR3 nucleotides read TGTGCCAGCAGTTCCGGGACTAGCGGGGATGGGGACATTCAGTACTTC. This sequence encodes CASSSGTSGDGDIQYF.

This clonotype was found many times. The chain combines TRBV5-1 with TRBJ2-7; D might be TRBD2 (6 bases). Germline V lookup: CDR1 SGHRS, CDR2 YFSETQ. This CDR3 region has 13 residues. Trimming took off 7 bases at V and 2 bases at J, with 13 bases between the two ends. The CDR3 DNA sequence: TGCGCCAGCGGAGGGGCGAGCACCTACGAGCAGTACTTC. This codes for CASGGASTYEQYF.